The rows below give T cell receptor beta chains drawn from one sample of a study of cytomegalovirus exposure and HLA in healthy donors. Only in-frame clones appear in the TCRdb table, and some are missing; sequencing was by immunoSEQ multiplex PCR. The sample carries approximately 290,000 clones, about 80% recorded once. The sample consisted of PBMCs. The receptor set was obtained from a girl aged 2-10 years in good health and CMV-seronegative. The CDR3 runs from the conserved cysteine through the conserved F or W. D genes are given only for firm matches. Clone size is shown for a subset of rows, as once, few, many or a class of expanded clone.

>TRBJ2-1|NA|once|TRBV6-1
CASSEMTDSYNEQFF
TGTGCCAGCAGTGAGATGACTGATTCCTACAATGAGCAGTTCTTC
>TRBJ2-4|TRBD1|once|TRBV15
CATSRVSGTGGGHIQYF
TGTGCCACCAGCAGAGTATCAGGGACAGGGGGCGGACACATTCAGTACTTC
>TRBJ2-4|NA|NA|TRBV23-1
CASRLLSTGRTDNLAKNIQYF
TGCGCCAGCAGGCTCTTATCTACTGGAAGGACAGACAACCTAGCCAAAAACATTCAGTACTTC
>TRBJ2-1|NA|NA|TRBV2
CASSDKGEVYNEQFF
TGTGCCAGCAGTGATAAGGGGGAAGTCTACAATGAGCAGTTCTTC
>TRBJ1-1|NA|few|TRBV25-1
CASRKGDTEAFF
TGTGCCAGCAGAAAGGGGGACACTGAAGCTTTCTTT
>TRBJ2-6|TRBD1|NA|TRBV27
CASRTLTGDLLGANVLTF
TGTGCCAGCCGAACTCTTACAGGGGACCTCTTGGGGGCCAACGTCCTGACTTTC
>TRBJ1-4|NA|NA|TRBV11-2
CASSLPGEKLFF
TGTGCCAGCAGCTTACCCGGTGAAAAACTGTTTTTT
>TRBJ1-1|TRBD1|NA|TRBV2
CASSVGTGESGTEAFF
TGTGCCAGCAGCGTGGGAACAGGGGAGTCGGGTACTGAAGCTTTCTTT
>TRBJ2-7|NA|NA|TRBV28
CASSLDLYEQYF
TGTGCCAGCAGCCTTGACTTATACGAGCAGTACTTC
>TRBJ2-7|NA|NA|TRBV6-6
CASSYLLGVNEQYF
TGTGCCAGCAGTTACCTGCTCGGGGTAAACGAGCAGTACTTC
>TRBJ1-2|NA|NA|TRBV9
CASSVGAANNYGYTF
TGTGCCAGCAGCGTTGGGGCCGCTAATAACTATGGCTACACCTTC
>TRBJ1-2|TRBD1|NA|TRBV28
CASSYTGDLDGYTF
TGTGCCAGCAGTTACACAGGGGATTTAGATGGCTACACCTTC
>TRBJ1-5|NA|NA|TRBV21-1
CASTPGHRRPLHQPQHF
TGTGCCAGCACACCGGGACATCGCAGGCCCCTACATCAGCCCCAGCATTTT
>TRBJ2-1|NA|NA|TRBV9
CASSVGSRYNEQFF
TGTGCCAGCAGCGTAGGGTCGCGTTACAATGAGCAGTTCTTC
>TRBJ1-1|TRBD1|NA|TRBV6-1
CASSQETGHDFNTEAFF
TGTGCCAGCAGTCAAGAGACAGGGCACGATTTTAACACTGAAGCTTTCTTT
>TRBJ2-5|TRBD1|NA|TRBV28
CASSFGTGGAQETQYF
TGTGCCAGCAGTTTTGGGACAGGGGGCGCGCAAGAGACCCAGTACTTC
>TRBJ2-7|NA|NA|TRBV7-9
CASSGNTRYEQYF
TGTGCCAGCAGCGGCAACACTAGATACGAGCAGTACTTC
>TRBJ2-2|TRBD2|NA|TRBV27
CASSLIAGAGELFF
TGTGCCAGCAGTCTGATAGCGGGGGCAGGGGAGCTGTTTTTT
>TRBJ2-3|NA|NA|TRBV5-1
CASSLGPTDTQYF
TGCGCCAGCAGCTTGGGGCCCACAGATACGCAGTATTTT
>TRBJ2-1|NA|NA|TRBV30
CAWSPGREQFF
TGTGCCTGGAGTCCGGGGAGGGAGCAGTTCTTC
>TRBJ2-7|NA|once|TRBV4-1
CASSQAQAGGEQYF
TGCGCCAGCAGCCAAGCCCAGGCTGGAGGCGAGCAGTACTTC
>TRBJ1-2|NA|NA|TRBV5-1
CASSLDDPGDGYTF
TGCGCCAGCAGCTTGGACGATCCGGGGGATGGCTACACCTTC
>TRBJ1-5|NA|NA|TRBV9
CASSGGGRGQPQHF
TGTGCCAGCAGCGGAGGAGGACGAGGTCAGCCCCAGCATTTT
>TRBJ2-2|NA|NA|TRBV4-1
CASSRSRVAGELFF
TGCGCCAGCAGCCGGTCCAGGGTCGCCGGGGAGCTGTTTTTT
>TRBJ1-1|NA|NA|TRBV15
CATFQWELTEAFF
TGTGCCACCTTTCAATGGGAGCTCACTGAAGCTTTCTTT
>TRBJ1-1|NA|NA|TRBV7-9
CASSPGFMNTEAFF
TGTGCCAGCAGTCCAGGTTTCATGAACACTGAAGCTTTCTTT
>TRBJ1-3|NA|NA|TRBV7-9
CASSLSVSGNTIYF
TGTGCCAGCAGCTTATCAGTATCTGGAAACACCATATATTTT
>TRBJ1-5|NA|NA|TRBV7-6
CASSLAAGYNQPQHF
TGTGCCAGCAGCTTAGCGGCAGGCTACAATCAGCCCCAGCATTTT
>TRBJ1-6|NA|NA|TRBV28
CASSFGHYNSPLHF
TGTGCCAGCAGTTTTGGCCATTATAATTCACCCCTCCACTTT
>TRBJ2-2|NA|NA|TRBV5-4
CASSLAGTRTGELFF
TGTGCCAGCAGCTTGGCCGGGACTCGCACCGGGGAGCTGTTTTTT
>TRBJ2-2|NA|NA|TRBV7-6
CASSLGLNTGELFF
TGTGCCAGCAGCTTAGGACTGAACACCGGGGAGCTGTTTTTT
>TRBJ2-7|NA|once|TRBV25-1
CASSAGNRINEQYF
TGTGCCAGCAGTGCCGGAAACAGGATCAACGAGCAGTACTTC
>TRBJ1-5|TRBD1|NA|TRBV4-2
CASSQGPETGATYQPQHF
TGTGCCAGCAGCCAAGGGCCGGAGACAGGGGCGACGTATCAGCCCCAGCATTTT